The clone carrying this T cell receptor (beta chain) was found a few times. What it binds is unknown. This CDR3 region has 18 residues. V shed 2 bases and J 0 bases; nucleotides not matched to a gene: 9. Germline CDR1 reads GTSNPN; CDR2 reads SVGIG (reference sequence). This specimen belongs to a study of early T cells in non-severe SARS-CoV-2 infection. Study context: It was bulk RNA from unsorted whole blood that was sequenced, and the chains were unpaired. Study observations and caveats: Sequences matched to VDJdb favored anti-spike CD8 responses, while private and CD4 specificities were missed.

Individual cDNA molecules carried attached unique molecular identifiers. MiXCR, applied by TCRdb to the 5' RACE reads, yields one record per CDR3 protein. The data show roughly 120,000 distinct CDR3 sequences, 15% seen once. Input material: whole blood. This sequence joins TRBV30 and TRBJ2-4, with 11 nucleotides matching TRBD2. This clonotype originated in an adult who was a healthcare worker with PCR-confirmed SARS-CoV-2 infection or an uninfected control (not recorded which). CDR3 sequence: CAWSLRLAGSLAKNIQYF. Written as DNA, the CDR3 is TGTGCCTGGAGTCTTCGACTAGCGGGGTCTCTAGCCAAAAACATTCAGTACTTC.